Below are 26 T cell receptor beta chains sequenced from a single sample in a study of blood T cell repertoires in COVID-19. Clones were sequenced by immunoSEQ multiplex PCR, and TCRdb holds only the in-frame ones, with some missing. The sample gives 85,000 to 120,000 clones, approximately 78% of which show up once; 9.8% is in the top ten. Sequenced: peripheral blood. These receptors were collected from a man between 60 and 70 years old with active or convalescent COVID-19.

The V and J genes are TRBV9 and TRBJ2-3, with D maybe TRBD2 (5 bases). CDR1 is SGDLS and CDR2 is YYNGEE in the germline V gene. Deletions cut 0 bases from V and 4 bases from J, with 12 bases between. The CDR3 totals 15 residues. The CDR3 DNA reads as TGTGCCAGCAGCGTAGGTGGTAGCGCGTCAGATACGCAGTATTTT. This translates into CASSVGGSASDTQYF.

J is TRBJ2-7 and V is TRBV11-2; D ambiguous. CDR1 and CDR2 (germline): SGHAT, FQNNGV. V gave up 1 base and J gave up 1 base, with 23 bases separating them. This CDR3 comprises 19 residues. The DNA for the CDR3 is TGTGCCAGCAGCTTAGGAGGTAGACGGTCCTCCTTGGGTTCCTACGAGCAGTACTTC. This gives the protein CASSLGGRRSSLGSYEQYF. Variable domain in full (rest from reference TRBV11-2 and TRBJ2-7): EAGVAQSPRYKIIEKRQSVAFWCNPISGHATLYWYQQILGQGPKLLIQFQNNGVVDDSQLPKDRFSAERLKGVDSTLKIQPAKLEDSAVYLCASSLGGRRSSLGSYEQYFGPGTRLTVT.

The chain couples TRBV9 to TRBJ2-1; 9 bases are a match to TRBD2. Trimming took 5 bases from V and 7 from J; bases not matched to a gene: 13. Germline CDR1 is SGDLS and CDR2 is YYNGEE. CDR3 length: 16 amino acids. CDR3 bases: TGTGCCAGCAGTCATACTGGTAGCGGGAGTGGGAATGAGCAGTTCTTC. The encoded protein is CASSHTGSGSGNEQFF.

The CDR3 DNA reads as TGCGCCAGCACAGGGAAAAGAGGTCAGCCCCAGCATTTT. The encoded protein is CASTGKRGQPQHF. The chain links TRBV10-2 to TRBJ1-5, with D maybe TRBD1 (5 bases). The V end lost 7 bases, the J end lost 6 bases, and 13 bases lay between the germline ends. The germline CDR1 and CDR2 sequences are WSHSY and SAAADI. This CDR3 spans 13 amino acids.

The rearrangement links TRBV21-1 to TRBJ1-5. TRBV21-1 is designated a pseudogene. The CDR3 loop spans 16 amino acids. The CDR3 region has the DNA TGTGCCAGCAGCAAAGGTGGGGGGGGTAGCAATCAGCCCCAGCATTTT. Its translation: CASSKGGGGSNQPQHF.

The chain joins TRBV27 to TRBJ1-2; D is possibly TRBD1 (6 bases). Germline V gene lookup returns CDR1 MNHEY and CDR2 SMNVEV (reference sequence). V lost 4 bases, J lost 8 bases, and 20 bases lay in between. The CDR3 is 15 residues long. CDR3 loop: CASSSDQGPVRGYTF. CDR3 in DNA: TGTGCCAGCAGTTCCGATCAGGGGCCTGTCCGGGGCTACACCTTC.

The rearrangement links TRBV2 to TRBJ2-6; TRBD2 agrees at 11 bases. Unmatched junction bases numbered 4, after V lost 6 bases and J lost 0 bases. CDR1 and CDR2 from the germline V gene are SNHLY and FYNNEI. The CDR3 runs to 17 residues. For the CDR3, the DNA is TGTGCCAGCAGGAATAGCGGGAGGGCCTCTGGGGCCAACGTCCTGACTTTC. Translating gives CASRNSGRASGANVLTF.

J is TRBJ1-5 and V is TRBV2; TRBD1 agrees at 7 bases. The V and J ends lost 6 bases and 0 bases, in that order; junction bases with no gene match: 5. Germline V lookup: CDR1 SNHLY, CDR2 FYNNEI. The CDR3 covers 15 residues. In nucleotides, the CDR3 is TGTGCCAGCAGCGGGGACAGACATAGCAATCAGCCCCAGCATTTT. Translation: CASSGDRHSNQPQHF.

This clone has a single count. This chain connects TRBV9 to TRBJ2-1, with TRBD1 as a possible D gene (6 bases). This CDR3 has 15 residues. V gave up 4 bases and J gave up 0 bases, with 11 bases separating them. CDR1 and CDR2 (germline): SGDLS, YYNGEE. The CDR3 sequence: CASSPGTISYNEQFF. For the CDR3, the DNA is TGTGCCAGCAGCCCCGGGACAATCTCCTACAATGAGCAGTTCTTC.

This rearrangement joins TRBV6-4 to TRBJ2-1; 7 bases match TRBD2. The CDR3 extends over 14 amino acids. Germline V CDR1 and CDR2: MRHNA, SNTAGT. V gave up 6 bases and J gave up 8 bases; unmatched junction bases: 10. The chain's CDR3 is CASSPGLESDEQFF. The CDR3 DNA reads TGTGCCAGCAGCCCCGGACTAGAAAGCGATGAGCAGTTCTTC.

Here the CDR3 DNA reads TGTGCCAGCAGCTTAGAGGGACTAGCGGGAGGGCCTGTAAACTACAATGAGCAGTTCTTC. Translated: CASSLEGLAGGPVNYNEQFF. The chain is built from TRBV11-3 and TRBJ2-1, with 16 bases that match TRBD2. The CDR3 has 20 residues. Unmatched junction bases numbered 8, after V lost 0 bases and J lost 3 bases. Per the germline V gene, CDR1 is SGHNT and CDR2 is YENEEA.

This clone has only one observation. The rearrangement joins TRBV7-2 to TRBJ2-5, with a weak D call TRBD2 (7 bases). The germline V gene has CDR1 SGHTA and CDR2 FQGNSA. V was trimmed by 1 base and J by 5 bases, leaving 17 bases between them. The CDR3 length is 16 residues. CDR3 nucleotide sequence: TGTGCCAGCAGCTTAGGAGTGGGGGAGGGGGAGGAGACCCAGTACTTC. This codes for CASSLGVGEGEETQYF.

The chain is built from TRBV12-5 and TRBJ1-3, with a tentative D call TRBD1 (6 bases). V was cut by 5 bases and J by 4 bases, with 21 bases left in between. There are 17 residues in the CDR3. The germline gives CDR1 LGHNT, CDR2 FRNRAP. CDR3: CASGTGQGQLTGNTIYF. In DNA form, the CDR3 reads TGTGCTAGTGGTACGGGGCAAGGACAGCTGACGGGAAACACCATATATTTT.

CDR3 coding DNA: TGTGCCAGCACCGAGCGGGCGGACACCATATATTTT. Protein: CASTERADTIYF. This chain uses TRBV28 with TRBJ1-3; D uncertain. The V and J ends lost 7 bases and 8 bases respectively, with 12 bases between them. From germline, CDR1 is MDHEN and CDR2 SYDVKM. The CDR3 loop spans 12 amino acids.

Written as DNA, the CDR3 is TGTGCCAGCAGTTTGGCCCGGGGAGGCTACGAGCAGTACTTC. Translation: CASSLARGGYEQYF. The V gene is TRBV27, the J gene TRBJ2-7, with a tentative D call TRBD2 (6 bases). Germline V lookup: CDR1 MNHEY, CDR2 SMNVEV (reference sequence). The CDR3 totals 14 residues. Trimming removed 3 bases from V and 3 bases from J, with 12 bases in between.

The chain has TRBV10-3 and TRBJ2-2; 7 bases align to TRBD2. J gave up 2 bases and V 4 bases, and 7 bases lay outside the gene matches. The CDR3 is made up of 16 amino acids. The germline V gene encodes CDR1 ENHRY and CDR2 SYGVKD. Here the CDR3 reads CAISAGLAANTGELFF. The CDR3 nucleotides are TGTGCCATCAGTGCGGGTCTAGCGGCAAACACCGGGGAGCTGTTTTTT.

The J gene is TRBJ2-7, the V gene TRBV28; 10 bases are a match to TRBD2. The CDR3 has 16 amino acids. V lost 5 bases to trimming and J lost 3 bases; unmatched junction nucleotides: 10. CDR1 and CDR2 from the germline V gene are MDHEN and SYDVKM. CDR3 residues: CASSLPLAGVGYEQYF. CDR3 DNA sequence: TGTGCCAGCAGTCTACCTCTAGCGGGAGTCGGCTACGAGCAGTACTTC.

The J gene is TRBJ2-7, the V gene TRBV11-1, with D maybe TRBD1 (6 bases). CDR3 length: 14 residues. Trimming took 2 bases from V and 2 from J, leaving 10 bases between them. Germline V gene data show CDR1 as SGHAT and CDR2 as FQDESV (reference sequence). The CDR3 DNA follows: TGTGCCAGCAGCTTACGGACAGTTGCCTACGAGCAGTACTTC. Translated, it gives CASSLRTVAYEQYF.

V is TRBV29-1 and J is TRBJ2-1; TRBD2 matches at 8 bases. Germline CDR1 reads SQVTM; CDR2 reads ANQGSEA. Trimming cost V 0 bases and J 8 bases; bases outside gene matches: 12. The CDR3 is 16 residues long. Here the CDR3 DNA reads TGCAGCGTTGAAGATCCCAGCGGGAGTCGTATAGATGAGCAGTTCTTC. Its translation is CSVEDPSGSRIDEQFF.

This chain uses TRBV11-2 with TRBJ2-2; the match to TRBD2 covers 11 bases. Germline loops: CDR1 SGHAT, CDR2 FQNNGV. The CDR3 runs to 15 residues. The J segment lost 5 bases and the V segment lost 5 bases, leaving 4 bases of the junction unmatched. The CDR3 DNA follows: TGTGCCAGCAGCGGGACTAGCGGAGGGACCGGGGAGCTGTTTTTT. Residues: CASSGTSGGTGELFF.

Written as DNA, the CDR3 is TGTGCCAGTAGTATTCTGCTAGGAGGCTACACCTTC. It codes for CASSILLGGYTF. The chain uses TRBV19 and TRBJ1-2; D is unclear. The CDR3 spans 12 residues. Germline CDR1 and CDR2: LNHDA and SQIVND (reference sequence). V lost 3 bases to trimming and J lost 8 bases, with 10 bases between them.

The chain couples TRBV10-1 to TRBJ2-7; D is uncertain. Trimming took off 6 bases at V and 0 bases at J, with 12 bases between the two ends. There are 14 residues in the CDR3. Germline CDR1 and CDR2: WNHNN and SYGVQD (reference sequence). The CDR3: CASRYATSSYEQYV. The DNA of the CDR3 is TGCGCCAGCAGATATGCGACAAGCTCCTACGAGCAGTACGTC.

This clone occurred many times. The chain carries TRBV28 and TRBJ2-1, with TRBD2 identical over 9 bases. Germline V gives CDR1 MDHEN, CDR2 SYDVKM. J lost 0 bases, V lost 8 bases, and 8 bases had no gene match. The CDR3 totals 16 residues. The CDR3 region is CASHTKLAGSYNEQFF. The DNA for the CDR3 is TGTGCCAGCCATACGAAACTAGCGGGCTCCTACAATGAGCAGTTCTTC.

J is TRBJ2-2 and V is TRBV14; D gene ambiguous. There are 12 residues in the CDR3. CDR1 is SGHDN, CDR2 FVKESK, per germline. Trimming removed 2 bases from V and 6 bases from J, with 4 bases in between. The CDR3 region is CASSQSPGELFF. In DNA form, the CDR3 reads TGTGCCAGCAGCCAAAGCCCCGGGGAGCTGTTTTTT. The complete variable domain, with remaining parts taken from reference TRBV14 and TRBJ2-2, reads EAGVTQFPSHSVIEKGQTVTLRCDPISGHDNLYWYRRVMGKEIKFLLHFVKESKQDESGMPNNRFLAERTGGTYSTLKVQPAELEDSGVYFCASSQSPGELFFGEGSRLTVL.

The chain is built from TRBV11-2 and TRBJ2-7; 7 bases agree with TRBD1. Germline V gene lookup returns CDR1 SGHAT and CDR2 FQNNGV. CDR3 length equals 16 residues. With 4 bases clipped from V and 3 bases from J, the junction kept 12 bases outside the gene matches. The CDR3: CASSSRLTGTLYEQYF. The DNA of the CDR3 is TGTGCCAGCAGCTCGAGACTGACAGGGACCCTCTACGAGCAGTACTTC.

The V and J genes are TRBV6-6 and TRBJ2-7; a weak D match, TRBD2 (7 bases). CDR1 is MNHNY, CDR2 SVGAGI, per germline (reference sequence). There are 16 residues in the CDR3. V lost 0 bases and J 4 bases, leaving 16 bases between the germline ends. The CDR3 coding sequence is TGTGCCAGCAGTTACTCCGGGGGGCGGTGGGGATACGAGCAGTACGTC. It encodes CASSYSGGRWGYEQYV.